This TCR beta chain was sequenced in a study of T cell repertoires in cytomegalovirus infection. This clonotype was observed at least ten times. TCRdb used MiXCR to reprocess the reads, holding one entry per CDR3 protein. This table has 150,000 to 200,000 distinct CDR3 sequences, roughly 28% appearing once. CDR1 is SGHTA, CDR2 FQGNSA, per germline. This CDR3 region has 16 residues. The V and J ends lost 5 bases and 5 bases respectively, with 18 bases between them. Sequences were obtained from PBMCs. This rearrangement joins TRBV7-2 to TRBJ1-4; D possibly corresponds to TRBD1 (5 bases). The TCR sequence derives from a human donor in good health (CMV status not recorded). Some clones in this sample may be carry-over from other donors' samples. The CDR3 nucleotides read TGTGCCAGCAGCCCTAGAGGATACCGGGACAATGAAAAACTGTTTTTT. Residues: CASSPRGYRDNEKLFF.